This T cell receptor (beta chain) derives from a study of CD8+CD57+ T cells in acquired aplastic anemia. The overall study: Yields of DNA that came from sorted CD4+ and CD8+ cells averaged about 2.9 ug.

Investigators profiled TCR beta VDJ and CDR3 from genomic DNA template. MiXCR, applied by TCRdb to the reads, yields one record per CDR3 protein. The profile shows 200,000 or so distinct CDR3 sequences, under 70% of them singletons. The CDR3 is 15 residues long. Germline V gives CDR1 MNHEY, CDR2 SVGAGI. V was trimmed by 5 bases and J by 2 bases, leaving 15 bases between them. Concerning this clonotype itself: Its antigen is not identified. Given a much more abundant clone one base away, this may be a read error.

Study-wide findings and caveats: Patients and controls were not found to differ significantly in CD8+ Simpson's diversity. Patients and controls shared roughly 30 CD8+ CDR3 sequences, which appeared highly expressed in patients and within their immunodominant clones.

The source is a human donor with severe aplastic anemia or a healthy control (not recorded which). Sample: sorted CD4+, CD8+, or CD8+CD57+ T cells (not recorded which) from PBMCs. J is TRBJ1-2 and V is TRBV6-5, with D perhaps matching TRBD1 (5 bases). CDR3 residues: CASSQPKRGNYGYTF. In DNA, the CDR3 is TGTGCCAGCAGTCAGCCAAAACGGGGCAACTATGGCTACACCTTC.